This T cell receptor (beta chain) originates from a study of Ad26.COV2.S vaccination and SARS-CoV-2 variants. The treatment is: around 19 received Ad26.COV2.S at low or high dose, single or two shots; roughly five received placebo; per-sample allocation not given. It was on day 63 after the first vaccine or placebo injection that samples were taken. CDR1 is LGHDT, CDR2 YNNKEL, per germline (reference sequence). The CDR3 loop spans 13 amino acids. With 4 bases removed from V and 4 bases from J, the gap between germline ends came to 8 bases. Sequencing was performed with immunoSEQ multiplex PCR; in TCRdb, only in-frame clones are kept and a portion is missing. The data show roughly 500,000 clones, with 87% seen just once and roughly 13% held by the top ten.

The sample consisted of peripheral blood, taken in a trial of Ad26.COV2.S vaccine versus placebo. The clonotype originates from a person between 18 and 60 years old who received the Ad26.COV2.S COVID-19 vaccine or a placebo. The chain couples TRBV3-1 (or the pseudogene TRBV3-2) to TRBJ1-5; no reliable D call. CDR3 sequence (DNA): TGTGCCAGCAGCCCGAGGGTTAATCAGCCCCAGCATTTT. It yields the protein CASSPRVNQPQHF.